Sequencing of this T cell receptor beta chain was carried out in a study of OX40 agonist ivuxolimab in advanced cancers. The overall study: Three patients, one with hepatocellular carcinoma and two with cutaneous melanoma, responded partially.

Repertoires were generated with immunoSEQ multiplex PCR, while TCRdb's copy carries only in-frame clones and drops some. The sample has about 25,000 clones, about 86% seen once. Study-level findings and limits: The average count of expanded clones was higher among CD8+ T cells than among CD4+.

The timepoints at which blood was sampled were baseline, cycle 4 day 1, and cycle 7 day 1. With respect to this clone: What it recognizes is unknown.

Trimming cost V 4 bases and J 6 bases, with 18 bases left between them. The CDR3 loop spans 14 amino acids. Germline CDR1 GTSNPN, CDR2 SVGIG (reference sequence). The sequencing here drew on CD4+ or CD8+ T cells sorted from blood, taken in a trial of the OX40 agonist ivuxolimab. This receptor was obtained from an adult with an advanced solid tumor such as melanoma, head and neck, liver or kidney cancer. J is TRBJ1-2 and V is TRBV30, with D unresolved. The CDR3 loop reads CAWIPLVRVDGYTF. The DNA of the CDR3 is TGTGCCTGGATCCCCCTTGTTAGGGTTGATGGCTACACCTTC. Complete variable domain (other parts from reference TRBV30 and TRBJ1-2): SQTIHQWPATLVQPVGSPLSLECTVEGTSNPNLYWYRQAAGRGLQLLFYSVGIGQISSEVPQNLSASRPQDRQFILSSKKLLLSDSGFYLCAWIPLVRVDGYTFGSGTRLTVV.